What follows describes a single TCR beta chain. Authors' analysis steps: How many nucleated cells were present was estimated from reference gene primer amplification. The repertoire was sequenced with immunoSEQ multiplex PCR; TCRdb's copy has only in-frame clones and lacks some. The V and J calls and clone size come from that table; D and trimming were worked out from the DNA. The sample lists approximately 290,000 clones; about 90% were seen once. These data belong to a study of blood T cell repertoires in COVID-19. CDR1 WSHSY and CDR2 SAAADI come from the germline V gene. The CDR3 totals 15 residues. V lost 6 bases to trimming and J lost 5 bases; unmatched junction nucleotides: 6.

The sequence was obtained from a woman aged 30 to 39 with COVID-19, enrolled during active disease. This chain uses TRBV10-2 with TRBJ2-5; TRBD2 matches at 13 bases. Sequencing was done on a sample of peripheral blood. The CDR3 sequence is CASRGLLAGGETQYF. CDR3 sequence (DNA): TGCGCCAGCAGGGGTCTACTAGCGGGGGGGGAGACCCAGTACTTC.